This T cell receptor (beta chain) was recovered during a study of blood T cell repertoires in COVID-19. About the research overall: In each case, the material was cDNA or gDNA derived from T cells, B-cell-depleted T cells, or PBMCs.

The CDR3 is 18 amino acids. V dropped 3 bases and J dropped 5; count of bases not matched to a gene: 10. Germline CDR1 reads WNHNN; CDR2 reads SYGVQD (reference sequence). Study processing details: Using reference gene primer amplification, nucleated cell counts were estimated. The protocol was immunoSEQ multiplex PCR, while the TCRdb copy is restricted to in-frame clones and leaves out a portion. The V and J calls and clone size were taken over from that table, and D and trimming were inferred from the DNA. There are roughly 410,000 clones in the sample; 89% occur only once, and about 1.6% lies in the top ten.

V usage is TRBV10-1 and J usage is TRBJ2-1; TRBD2 matches at 13 bases. This sequence was found in a woman between 40 and 50 years old with COVID-19, enrolled during active disease. The sequencing input was peripheral blood. The CDR3 DNA follows: TGCGCCAGCAGTGACCCGGCCGGGACTAGCGGGGAAGACAATGAGCAGTTCTTC. Translating it yields CASSDPAGTSGEDNEQFF.